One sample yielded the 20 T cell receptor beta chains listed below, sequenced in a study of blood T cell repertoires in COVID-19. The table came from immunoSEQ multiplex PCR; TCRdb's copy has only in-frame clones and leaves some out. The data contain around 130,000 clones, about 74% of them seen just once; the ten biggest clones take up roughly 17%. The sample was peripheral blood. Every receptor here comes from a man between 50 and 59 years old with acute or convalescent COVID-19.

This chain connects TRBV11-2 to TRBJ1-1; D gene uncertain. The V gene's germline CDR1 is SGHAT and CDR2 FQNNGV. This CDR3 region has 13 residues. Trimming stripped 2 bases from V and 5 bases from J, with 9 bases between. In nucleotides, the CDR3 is TGTGCCAGCAGCTTATCAGGAGGGACTGAAGCTTTCTTT. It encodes CASSLSGGTEAFF.

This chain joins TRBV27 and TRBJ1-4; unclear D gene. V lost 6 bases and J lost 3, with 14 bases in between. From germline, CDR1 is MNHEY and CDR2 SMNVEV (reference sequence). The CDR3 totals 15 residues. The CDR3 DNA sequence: TGTGCCAGCAGGACTCTCGCGCGGGCTAATGAAAAACTGTTTTTT. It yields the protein CASRTLARANEKLFF.

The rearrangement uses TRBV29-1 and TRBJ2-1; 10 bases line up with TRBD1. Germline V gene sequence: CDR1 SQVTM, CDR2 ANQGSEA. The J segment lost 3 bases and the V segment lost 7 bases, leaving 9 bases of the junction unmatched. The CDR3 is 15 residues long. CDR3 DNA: TGCAGCGCCCTAACGGGACAGGGGATCTACAATGAGCAGTTCTTC. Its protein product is CSALTGQGIYNEQFF.

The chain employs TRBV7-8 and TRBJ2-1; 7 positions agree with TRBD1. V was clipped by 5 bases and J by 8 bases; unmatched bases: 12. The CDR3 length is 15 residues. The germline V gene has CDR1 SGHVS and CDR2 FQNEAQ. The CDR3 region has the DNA TGTGCCAGCAGCCCCAGACAGGGCAGGTTCCATGAGCAGTTCTTC. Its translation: CASSPRQGRFHEQFF.

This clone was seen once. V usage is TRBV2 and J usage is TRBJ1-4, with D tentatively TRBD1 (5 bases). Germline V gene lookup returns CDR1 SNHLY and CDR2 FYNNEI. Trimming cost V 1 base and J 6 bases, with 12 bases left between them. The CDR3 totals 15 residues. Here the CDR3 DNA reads TGTGCCAGCAGTGAAGGCCCAGGGTGGGATGAAAAACTGTTTTTT. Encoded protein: CASSEGPGWDEKLFF.

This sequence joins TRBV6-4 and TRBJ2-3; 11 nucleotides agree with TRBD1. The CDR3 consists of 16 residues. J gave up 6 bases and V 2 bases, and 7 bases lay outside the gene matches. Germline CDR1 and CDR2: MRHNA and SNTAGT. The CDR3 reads CASSDTRTGGVDTQYF. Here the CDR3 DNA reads TGTGCCAGCAGTGACACCCGGACAGGGGGCGTGGATACGCAGTATTTT.

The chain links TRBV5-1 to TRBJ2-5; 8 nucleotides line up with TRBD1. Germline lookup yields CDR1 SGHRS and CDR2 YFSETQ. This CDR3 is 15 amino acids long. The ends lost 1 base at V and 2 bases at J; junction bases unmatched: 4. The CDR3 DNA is TGCGCCAGCAGCTTGAGGACAGGGCGACAAGAGACCCAGTACTTC. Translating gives CASSLRTGRQETQYF. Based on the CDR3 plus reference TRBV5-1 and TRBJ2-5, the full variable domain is KAGVTQTPRYLIKTRGQQVTLSCSPISGHRSVSWYQQTPGQGLQFLFEYFSETQRNKGNFPGRFSGRQFSNSRSEMNVSTLELGDSALYLCASSLRTGRQETQYFGPGTRLLVL.

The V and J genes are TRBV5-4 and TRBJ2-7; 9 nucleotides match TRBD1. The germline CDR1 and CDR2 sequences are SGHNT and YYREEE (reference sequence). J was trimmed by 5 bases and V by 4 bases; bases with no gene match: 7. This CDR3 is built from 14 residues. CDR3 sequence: CASSLGTGSNEQYV. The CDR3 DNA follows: TGTGCCAGCAGCCTCGGGACAGGGAGTAACGAGCAGTACGTC.

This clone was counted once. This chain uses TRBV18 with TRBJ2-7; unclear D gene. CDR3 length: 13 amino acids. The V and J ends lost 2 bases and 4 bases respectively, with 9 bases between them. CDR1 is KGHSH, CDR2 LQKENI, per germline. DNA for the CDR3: TGTGCCAGCTCACCAAATACAGAATACGAGCAGTACTTC. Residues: CASSPNTEYEQYF.

The CDR3 bases are TGTGCCAGCAGCCAAGGGACAGGGGACAGGACCCAGTACTTC. Amino acid sequence: CASSQGTGDRTQYF. This chain joins TRBV3-1 (or the pseudogene TRBV3-2) and TRBJ2-5; 9 nucleotides agree with TRBD1. V lost 1 base, J lost 7 bases, and 4 bases stayed unmatched. Germline CDR1 and CDR2: LGHDT and YNNKEL (reference sequence). CDR3 length: 14 amino acids.

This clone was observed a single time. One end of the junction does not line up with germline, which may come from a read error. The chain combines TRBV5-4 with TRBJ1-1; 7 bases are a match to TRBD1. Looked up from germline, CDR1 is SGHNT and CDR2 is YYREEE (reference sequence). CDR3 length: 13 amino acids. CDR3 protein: CASSLGGTALSIF. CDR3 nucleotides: TGTGCCAGCAGCTTGGGAGGGACAGCCCTCTCCATCTTT. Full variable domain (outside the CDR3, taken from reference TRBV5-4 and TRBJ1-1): ETGVTQSPTHLIKTRGQQVTLRCSSQSGHNTVSWYQQALGQGPQFIFQYYREEENGRGNFPPRFSGLQFPNYSSELNVNALELDDSALYLCASSLGGTALSIFGQGTRLTVV.

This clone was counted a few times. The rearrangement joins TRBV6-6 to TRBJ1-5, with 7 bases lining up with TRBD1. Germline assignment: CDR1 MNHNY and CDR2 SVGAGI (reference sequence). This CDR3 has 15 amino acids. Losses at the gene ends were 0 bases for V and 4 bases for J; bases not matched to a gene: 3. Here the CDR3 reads CASSYSTGLNQPQHF. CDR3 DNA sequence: TGTGCCAGCAGTTACTCGACAGGGTTGAATCAGCCCCAGCATTTT.

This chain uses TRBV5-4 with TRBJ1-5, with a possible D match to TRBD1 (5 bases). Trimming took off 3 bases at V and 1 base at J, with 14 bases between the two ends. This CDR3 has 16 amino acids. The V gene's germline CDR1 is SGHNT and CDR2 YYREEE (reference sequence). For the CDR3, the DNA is TGTGCCAGCAGCTACACGGGTCGGGGGAGCAATCAGCCCCAGCATTTT. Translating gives CASSYTGRGSNQPQHF. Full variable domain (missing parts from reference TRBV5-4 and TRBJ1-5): ETGVTQSPTHLIKTRGQQVTLRCSSQSGHNTVSWYQQALGQGPQFIFQYYREEENGRGNFPPRFSGLQFPNYSSELNVNALELDDSALYLCASSYTGRGSNQPQHFGDGTRLSIL.

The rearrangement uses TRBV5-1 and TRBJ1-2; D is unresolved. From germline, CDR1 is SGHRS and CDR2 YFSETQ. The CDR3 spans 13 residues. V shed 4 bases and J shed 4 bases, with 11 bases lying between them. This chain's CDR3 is CASSPSGGYGYTF. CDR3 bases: TGCGCCAGCAGCCCTAGCGGTGGCTATGGCTACACCTTC.

In DNA form, the CDR3 reads TGTGCCAGCAGTCGACAGGGGGACCCATTCTACGAGCAGTACTTC. Amino acid sequence: CASSRQGDPFYEQYF. The rearrangement links TRBV6-5 to TRBJ2-7; 9 nucleotides line up with TRBD1. The junction had 8 bases not matched to a gene; V was cut back by 5 bases and J by 3 bases. The CDR3 loop spans 15 amino acids. CDR1 is MNHEY, CDR2 SVGAGI, per germline.

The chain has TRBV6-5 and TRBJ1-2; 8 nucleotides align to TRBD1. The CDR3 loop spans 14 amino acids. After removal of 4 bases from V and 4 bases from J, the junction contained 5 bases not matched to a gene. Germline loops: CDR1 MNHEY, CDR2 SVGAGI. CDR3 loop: CASSWDRSSYGYTF. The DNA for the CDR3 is TGTGCCAGCAGTTGGGACAGGTCCTCCTATGGCTACACCTTC.

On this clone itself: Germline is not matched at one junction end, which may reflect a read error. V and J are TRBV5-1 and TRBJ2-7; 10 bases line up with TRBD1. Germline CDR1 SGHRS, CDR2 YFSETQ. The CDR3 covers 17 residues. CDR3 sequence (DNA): TGCGCCAGCAGCTTGGCGGGGCGGGACAGGGGCTCCCACGAGCAGTACTTC. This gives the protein CASSLAGRDRGSHEQYF.

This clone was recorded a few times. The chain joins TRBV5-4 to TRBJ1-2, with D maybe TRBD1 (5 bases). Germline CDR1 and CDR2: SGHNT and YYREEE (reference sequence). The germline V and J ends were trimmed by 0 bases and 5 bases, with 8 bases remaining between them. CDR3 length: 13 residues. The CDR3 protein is CASSLEAGYGYTF. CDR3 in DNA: TGTGCCAGCAGCTTGGAGGCAGGGTATGGCTACACCTTC.

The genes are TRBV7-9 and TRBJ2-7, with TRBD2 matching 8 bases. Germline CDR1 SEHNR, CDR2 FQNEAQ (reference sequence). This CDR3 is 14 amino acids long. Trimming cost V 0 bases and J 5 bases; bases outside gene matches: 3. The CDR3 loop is CASSLAEAGDEQYV. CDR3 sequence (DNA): TGTGCCAGCAGCTTAGCTGAAGCGGGGGACGAGCAGTACGTC.

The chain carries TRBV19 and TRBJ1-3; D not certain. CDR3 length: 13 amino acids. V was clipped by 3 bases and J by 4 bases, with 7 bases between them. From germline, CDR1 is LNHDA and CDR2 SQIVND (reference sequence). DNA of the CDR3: TGTGCCAGTAGTATGTCCAGAGGAAACACCATATATTTT. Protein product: CASSMSRGNTIYF.